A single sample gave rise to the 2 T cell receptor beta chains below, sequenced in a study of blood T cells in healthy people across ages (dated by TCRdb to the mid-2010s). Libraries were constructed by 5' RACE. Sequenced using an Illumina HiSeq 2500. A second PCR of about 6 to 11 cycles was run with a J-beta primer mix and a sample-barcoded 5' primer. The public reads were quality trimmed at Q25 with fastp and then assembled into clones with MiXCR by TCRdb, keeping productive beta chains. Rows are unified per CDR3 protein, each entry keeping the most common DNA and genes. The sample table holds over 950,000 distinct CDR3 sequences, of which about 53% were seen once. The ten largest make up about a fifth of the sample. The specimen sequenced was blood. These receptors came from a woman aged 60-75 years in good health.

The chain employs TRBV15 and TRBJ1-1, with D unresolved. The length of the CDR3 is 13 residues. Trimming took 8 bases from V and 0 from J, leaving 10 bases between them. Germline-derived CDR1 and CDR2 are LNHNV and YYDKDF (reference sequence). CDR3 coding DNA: TGTGCCACCGCGACGGGAATGAACACTGAAGCTTTCTTT. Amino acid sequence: CATATGMNTEAFF.

The CDR3, as DNA: TGTGCCAGCAGCTTAGGGGACAGGGACGAGGCGCCCCAGCATTTT. Translation gives CASSLGDRDEAPQHF. The chain recombines TRBV7-9 with TRBJ1-5; 9 bases agree with TRBD1. The CDR3 is 15 amino acids. Losses at the gene ends were 1 base for V and 9 bases for J; bases not matched to a gene: 7. Germline CDR1 reads SEHNR; CDR2 reads FQNEAQ (reference sequence).